These 9 T cell receptor beta chains originate from one sample sequenced in a study of T cells in localized non-small cell lung cancer. Sequenced by immunoSEQ multiplex PCR; TCRdb stores in-frame clones only, minus some. The data hold 25,000 to 30,000 clones, with roughly four fifths observed a single time. The sequences come from peripheral blood, collected before any cancer treatment. The receptors were sampled from a woman between 35 and 75 years old with stage I lung adenocarcinoma.

The chain uses TRBV7-9 and TRBJ2-7, with D maybe TRBD1 (5 bases). CDR1 SEHNR and CDR2 FQNEAQ come from the germline V gene (reference sequence). This CDR3 region has 13 residues. V was clipped by 5 bases and J by 1 base, with 9 bases between them. CDR3 nucleotide sequence: TGTGCCAGCAGCGAAACAGGTTCCTACGAGCAGTACTTC. It is translated as CASSETGSYEQYF.

V is TRBV6-1 and J is TRBJ1-2; D is unclear. The CDR3 contains 15 residues. V lost 8 bases to trimming and J lost 3 bases, with 19 bases between them. The germline CDR1 and CDR2 sequences are MNHNS and SASEGT. CDR3 in amino acids: CASFPDWASHYGYTF. CDR3 in DNA: TGTGCCAGCTTCCCTGACTGGGCGTCGCACTATGGCTACACCTTC.

This CDR3 reads CASSLRQSGEQFF. The CDR3 region has the DNA TGTGCCAGCAGCCTTAGGCAGAGCGGTGAGCAGTTCTTC. The chain recombines TRBV7-9 with TRBJ2-1; D might be TRBD2 (5 bases). From germline, CDR1 is SEHNR and CDR2 FQNEAQ (reference sequence). This CDR3 spans 13 amino acids. Between the trimmed V and J ends, which lost 5 bases and 9 bases, there was a span of 14 bases.

The chain has TRBV9 and TRBJ2-3; 10 bases are shared with TRBD2. The CDR3 contains 15 residues. V lost 2 bases, J lost 6 bases, and 6 bases stayed unmatched. Per germline, CDR1 SGDLS and CDR2 YYNGEE. The CDR3 spells CASSVGLAGVDTQYF. The CDR3 region has the DNA TGTGCCAGCAGCGTCGGGCTAGCGGGGGTGGATACGCAGTATTTT.

The CDR3 protein is CASSFGGTDTQYF. The CDR3 bases are TGCGCCAGCAGCTTCGGGGGCACAGATACGCAGTATTTT. V is TRBV5-1 and J is TRBJ2-3; perhaps TRBD2 as D (5 bases). The germline V gene encodes CDR1 SGHRS and CDR2 YFSETQ. Trimming removed 2 bases at V and 1 base at J, with 5 bases between. There are 13 residues in the CDR3.

The V gene is TRBV10-3, the J gene TRBJ2-5; TRBD1 matches at 11 bases. J gave up 4 bases and V 3 bases, and 7 bases lay outside the gene matches. Germline V gene data show CDR1 as ENHRY and CDR2 as SYGVKD. CDR3 length equals 16 residues. Written as DNA, the CDR3 is TGTGCCATCAGTGAACGGACAGGGGGCTCGATAGAGACCCAGTACTTC. It translates to CAISERTGGSIETQYF.

V usage is TRBV28 and J usage is TRBJ2-1; a weak D match, TRBD1 (6 bases). The CDR3 consists of 16 residues. Germline lookup yields CDR1 MDHEN and CDR2 SYDVKM. The V end lost 6 bases, the J end lost 7 bases, and 22 bases lay between the germline ends. Here the CDR3 reads CASSSMGQGWGNEQFF. The CDR3 bases are TGTGCCAGCAGCTCTATGGGGCAGGGGTGGGGAAATGAGCAGTTCTTC.

The V call is TRBV9, the J call TRBJ1-1; D might be TRBD1 (6 bases). CDR1 SGDLS and CDR2 YYNGEE come from the germline V gene. V was pared by 0 bases and J by 1 base, with 16 bases between. The length of the CDR3 is 17 residues. The CDR3 region is CASSVVGGQKGNTEAFF. CDR3 coding DNA: TGTGCCAGCAGCGTAGTCGGGGGCCAGAAGGGGAACACTGAAGCTTTCTTT.

V is TRBV9 and J is TRBJ1-1; TRBD1 might be the D (6 bases). The CDR3 extends over 14 amino acids. From germline, CDR1 is SGDLS and CDR2 YYNGEE. V gave up 3 bases and J gave up 5 bases, with 14 bases separating them. CDR3 sequence reads: CASSANTGRTEAFF. The CDR3 region has the DNA TGTGCCAGCAGCGCCAATACAGGGAGGACTGAAGCTTTCTTT.